This is a list of T cell receptor beta chains from one sample in a study of T cell changes during pregnancy in multiple sclerosis. Libraries were prepared by immunoSEQ multiplex PCR; TCRdb keeps only in-frame clonotypes and omits some of them. The sample has about 13,000 clones, about nine tenths seen once. The material was CD8+ T cells from peripheral blood mononuclear cells, obtained in the first trimester of pregnancy. These TCRs come from a female donor with multiple sclerosis, enrolled in a pregnancy study. Both conserved end residues are part of each CDR3. A D gene is named only where the DNA matches it firmly.

CDR3aa	v_gene	j_gene	d_gene
CASSIAGGFTGELFF	TRBV19	TRBJ2-2	NA
CASSIRDSNQPQHF	TRBV19	TRBJ1-5	TRBD1
CASSGQEPGGPPLHF	TRBV2	TRBJ1-6	NA
CASSQEGLLSYEQYF	TRBV4-1	TRBJ2-7	NA
CAWTMDRAGSPLHF	TRBV30	TRBJ1-6	TRBD1
CASSRLGGGEETQYF	TRBV13	TRBJ2-5	NA
CASSPTHRGSGELFF	TRBV5-1	TRBJ2-2	TRBD1
CATRAGGVDTGELFF	TRBV15	TRBJ2-2	TRBD2
CASSWGRGPNREQYF	TRBV6-5	TRBJ2-7	TRBD2
CASSQVRAGGGPMNTEAFF	TRBV4-1	TRBJ1-1	NA
CASSSNTGQGAQDTQYF	TRBV27	TRBJ2-3	TRBD1
CASSGTGDNEQFF	TRBV9	TRBJ2-1	TRBD1
CASRPRKGLAPDTQYF	TRBV2	TRBJ2-3	TRBD2
CAIRGQGSNQPQHF	TRBV10-3	TRBJ1-5	TRBD1
CASSLQVGGTYNEQFF	TRBV11-2	TRBJ2-1	TRBD2
CASSIGQLETGDGYTF	TRBV19	TRBJ1-2	TRBD1
CASSWTVAEGVYEQYF	TRBV5-1	TRBJ2-7	NA